These 8 T cell receptor beta chains were sequenced from one sample in a study of CD8 T cells in Susac syndrome. Random hexamers were used to reverse transcribe about 0.45 to 1 ug of RNA. TCRdb called the immunoSEQ multiplex PCR reads again in MiXCR, with one record for every CDR3 protein. The sample lists around 270,000 distinct CDR3 sequences; approximately 85% were seen once. Sequenced material: CD8+ T cells from PBMCs. The receptors were sampled from a human donor with multiple sclerosis.

The chain is built from TRBV2 and TRBJ1-1, with D hard to call. The V end lost 3 bases, the J end lost 0 bases, and 11 bases lay between the germline ends. Germline V gene lookup returns CDR1 SNHLY and CDR2 FYNNEI. This CDR3 has 15 amino acids. CDR3 coding DNA: TGTGCCAGCAGTGACGGGGTAGACATGAACACTGAAGCTTTCTTT. This encodes CASSDGVDMNTEAFF. The whole variable domain, remainder taken from reference TRBV2 and TRBJ1-1, is EPEVTQTPSHQVTQMGQEVILRCVPISNHLYFYWYRQILGQKVEFLVSFYNNEISEKSEIFDDQFSVERPDGSNFTLKIRSTKLEDSAMYFCASSDGVDMNTEAFFGQGTRLTVV.

This sequence joins TRBV27 and TRBJ2-5; 8 nucleotides match TRBD2. The germline V gene encodes CDR1 MNHEY and CDR2 SMNVEV (reference sequence). This CDR3 region has 15 residues. Trimming removed 6 bases from V and 7 bases from J; junction bases left unmatched: 13. The CDR3 is CASSPSPTGGPTQYF. The CDR3 coding sequence is TGTGCCAGCAGCCCATCTCCTACGGGAGGGCCGACCCAGTACTTC.

Points on this clonotype: The germline gene is not matched at one end of the junction; a read error may be the cause. This chain uses TRBV20-1 with TRBJ2-2, with a tentative D call TRBD1 (6 bases). The CDR3 has 14 residues. From germline, CDR1 is DFQATT and CDR2 SNEGSKA (reference sequence). This CDR3 is CNARIPGDTGELFF. The CDR3 DNA is TGCAATGCTAGAATACCAGGGGACACCGGGGAGCTGTTTTTT.

V gene TRBV6-5 combines with J gene TRBJ1-1, with 8 bases lining up with TRBD1. Trimming cost V 0 bases and J 6 bases; bases outside gene matches: 0. The CDR3 consists of 13 residues. The germline V gene has CDR1 MNHEY and CDR2 SVGAGI. This CDR3 is CASSYSDRAEAFF. In DNA, the CDR3 is TGTGCCAGCAGTTACTCGGACAGGGCTGAAGCTTTCTTT.

This chain joins TRBV7-6 and TRBJ2-2; 13 bases line up with TRBD2. Germline V gene sequence: CDR1 SGHVS, CDR2 FNYEAQ. This CDR3 contains 17 residues. J gave up 5 bases and V 3 bases, and 6 bases lay outside the gene matches. CDR3 nucleotides: TGTGCCAGCAGCTTTGGACTAGCGGGAGATGGTACCGGGGAGCTGTTTTTT. It is translated as CASSFGLAGDGTGELFF.

J is TRBJ2-1 and V is TRBV19, with 12 bases lining up with TRBD2. V lost 7 bases to trimming and J lost 0 bases; unmatched junction nucleotides: 10. From germline, CDR1 is LNHDA and CDR2 SQIVND (reference sequence). There are 18 residues in the CDR3. The CDR3 loop reads CASTAGLAGQSSYNEQFF. The CDR3 DNA is TGTGCCAGTACTGCGGGACTAGCGGGCCAGAGCTCCTACAATGAGCAGTTCTTC.

V gene TRBV28 combines with J gene TRBJ2-7, with D possibly TRBD2 on 6 matching bases. V was cut by 3 bases and J by 9 bases, with 15 bases left in between. Germline V gene lookup returns CDR1 MDHEN and CDR2 SYDVKM. The length of the CDR3 is 13 residues. The CDR3 bases are TGTGCCAGCAGTTTTTACTCCGGGGGTTGGCAGTACTTC. Translated: CASSFYSGGWQYF.

The V gene is TRBV30, the J gene TRBJ2-7; 9 bases are shared with TRBD1. V lost 7 bases, J lost 5 bases, and 12 bases stayed unmatched. The CDR3 is made up of 14 amino acids. Germline V CDR1 and CDR2: GTSNPN, SVGIG (reference sequence). CDR3 sequence (DNA): TGTGCCTCAAACCCGGGACAGGGTTACCACGAGCAGTACTTC. Amino acid sequence: CASNPGQGYHEQYF.